This note documents a single T cell receptor (beta chain) sequence. No antigen is known for it. Time point denoted: cycle 4 day 1 (C4D1), after 5 to 7 weeks of nivolumab. Relapse was seen in all patients after autologous stem cell transplantation, and brentuximab vedotin exposure was variable. This record belongs to a study of PD-1 blockade in classical Hodgkin lymphoma. Findings of the study overall: Reported baseline diversity: healthy donors highest, relapsed/refractory patients lowest.

There are 12 residues in the CDR3. After removal of 4 bases from V and 4 bases from J, the junction contained 1 base not matched to a gene. Germline V CDR1 and CDR2: SQVTM, ANQGSEA. TCRdb's table, derived via immunoSEQ multiplex PCR, lists solely in-frame clones and lacks some. The sample has about 64,000 clones, approximately 90% seen once; the top ten hold approximately 8%. The rearrangement joins TRBV29-1 to TRBJ2-3, with TRBD2 identical over 8 bases. This specimen consisted of peripheral blood mononuclear cells (PBMCs), obtained before the fourth cycle of nivolumab. The receptor was isolated from a human donor with classical Hodgkin lymphoma. CDR3 coding DNA: TGCAGCGTTGGAGCGGGGGCAGATACGCAGTATTTT. Its translation is CSVGAGADTQYF.